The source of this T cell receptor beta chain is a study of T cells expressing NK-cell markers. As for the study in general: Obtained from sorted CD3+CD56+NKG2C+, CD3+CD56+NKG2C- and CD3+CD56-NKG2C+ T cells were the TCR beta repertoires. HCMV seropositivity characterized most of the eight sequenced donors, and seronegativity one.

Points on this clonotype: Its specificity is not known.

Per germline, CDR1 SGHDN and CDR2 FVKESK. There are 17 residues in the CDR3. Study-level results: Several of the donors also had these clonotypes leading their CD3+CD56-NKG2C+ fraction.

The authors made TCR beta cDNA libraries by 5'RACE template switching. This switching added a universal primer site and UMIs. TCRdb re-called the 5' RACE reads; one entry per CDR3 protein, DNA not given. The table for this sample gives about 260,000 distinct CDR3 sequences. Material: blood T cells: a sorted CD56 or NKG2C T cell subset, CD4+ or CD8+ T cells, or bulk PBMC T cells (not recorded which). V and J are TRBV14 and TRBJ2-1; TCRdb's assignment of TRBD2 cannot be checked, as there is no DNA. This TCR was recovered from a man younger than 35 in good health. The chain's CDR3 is CASSQDRSSGSLNEQFF.